A selection of T cell receptor beta chains follows, all from one sample in a study of regulatory T cells in long-lasting Graves disease. Each CDR3 protein gets one entry after TCRdb re-called the multiplex PCR reads with MiXCR. The profile shows 450,000 to 700,000 distinct CDR3 sequences, approximately 12% of them singletons. A further study also used this sample, focusing on T cells in Graves' hyperthyroidism and ophthalmopathy.

The specimen was peripheral blood mononuclear cells (PBMCs), collected at new diagnosis, from a patient treated with antithyroid drugs. Receptors were obtained from a man younger than 40 with Graves disease. CDR3s include the opening cysteine and the closing phenylalanine or tryptophan. The D gene is left open where the match is weak. Not all rows give a size; the values are once, few, many and, for expanded clones, a class.

V gene,J gene,clone size,D gene,CDR3 DNA,CDR3 protein
TRBV18,TRBJ2-3,-,-,TGTGCCAGCTCACCACCGGACGGGAGCACAGATACGCAGTATTTT,CASSPPDGSTDTQYF
TRBV5-1,TRBJ2-7,few,TRBD1,TGCGCCAGCAGCCCTAGACAGGGGGCGATCTACGAGCAGTACTTC,CASSPRQGAIYEQYF
TRBV5-4,TRBJ2-3,-,TRBD2,TGTGCCAGCATTAGCGGGAGGGCCGAAACAGATACGCAGTATTTT,CASISGRAETDTQYF
TRBV5-1,TRBJ2-7,many,TRBD2,TGCGCCAGCAGCTTGGACGGGGGGTCATACGAGCAGTACTTC,CASSLDGGSYEQYF
TRBV12-3/TRBV12-4,TRBJ1-5,many,-,TGTGCCAGCAGTAGTGGGGGGACGGGAAATCAGCCCCAGCATTTT,CASSSGGTGNQPQHF
TRBV12-5,TRBJ2-1,few,-,TGTGCTAGTGGTTCCCTTTCGGGGTTGGAGGGCAATGAGCAGTTCTTC,CASGSLSGLEGNEQFF
TRBV20-1,TRBJ2-1,-,-,TGCAGTGCTAGAGTGGAGCGGTGGCCGGTCGACAATGAGCAGTTCTTC,CSARVERWPVDNEQFF
TRBV28,TRBJ1-2,many,TRBD1,TGTGCCAGCAGTTTAGGGGACAGGGAGCAGGATCGGTATGGCTACACCTTC,CASSLGDREQDRYGYTF
TRBV28,TRBJ2-7,-,-,TGTGCCAGCATCTCGACGGCTACCTACGAGCAGTACTTC,CASISTATYEQYF
TRBV7-2,TRBJ2-3,many,-,TGTGCCAGCAGCCCCCTTGGGGCAGATACGCAGTATTTT,CASSPLGADTQYF
TRBV20-1,TRBJ2-1,few,TRBD2,TGCAGTGCTAGAGATGGGGGACTAGCGGGAGGAAGGTACAATGAGCAGTTCTTC,CSARDGGLAGGRYNEQFF
TRBV3-1,TRBJ2-7,many,-,TGTGCCAGCAGCCGTACACCCCGAGGGCCCTACGAGCAGTACTTC,CASSRTPRGPYEQYF
TRBV2,TRBJ2-3,many,TRBD2,TGTGCCAGCACGTTCCGGCGGGGGGACACAGATACGCAGTATTTT,CASTFRRGDTDTQYF
TRBV20-1,TRBJ2-3,many,-,TGCAGTGCTGGAGGGGACGGGACTCATGGCTTAGATACGCAGTATTTT,CSAGGDGTHGLDTQYF
TRBV6-2/TRBV6-3,TRBJ2-7,-,TRBD2,TGTGCCAGCAGGTCCACTAGCGGCGACCTCTACGAGCAGTACTTC,CASRSTSGDLYEQYF
TRBV5-1,TRBJ1-4,many,TRBD1,TGCGCCAGCAGCTTGGCAGGGGGGCCGATCGGTGAAAAACTGTTTTTT,CASSLAGGPIGEKLFF
TRBV3-1,TRBJ2-7,-,-,TGTGCCAGCAGCCAAGATCTGGTTCCCTACGAGCAGTACTTC,CASSQDLVPYEQYF
TRBV30,TRBJ1-5,few,-,TGTGCCTGGAGTGTCGGGAATCAGCCCCAGCATTTT,CAWSVGNQPQHF
TRBV6-1,TRBJ2-7,many,-,TGTGCCAGCAGGGTACAGCCCCACGACGAGCAGTACTTC,CASRVQPHDEQYF